Listed below are T cell receptor beta chains from one sample, sequenced in a study of shared clonotypes between healthy human individuals. TCRdb's table, derived via immunoSEQ multiplex PCR, lists solely in-frame clones and lacks some. The sample carries under 750,000 clones, approximately 72% recorded once. The sequencing sample was made of memory CD4+ T cells sorted from blood. The receptors were sampled from a young woman in good health. Both conserved end residues are part of each CDR3. Fields, in order: D gene, clone size, J gene, V gene, CDR3 DNA, CDR3 protein. The D gene is left open where the match is weak. Size is stated for part of the rows, as once, few or many counts, or as a class when the clone is expanded.

>-|-|TRBJ2-1|TRBV7-3
TGTGCCAGCAGCCTACTAGGTGATGAGCAGTTCTTC
CASSLLGDEQFF
>-|once|TRBJ2-1|TRBV5-1
TGCGCCAGCAGCGGCAGCAGCTCCTACAATGAGCAGTTCTTC
CASSGSSSYNEQFF
>-|-|TRBJ2-5|TRBV29-1
TGCAGCGTTGAAGACGTGAATTTAAGAGAGACCCAGTACTTC
CSVEDVNLRETQYF
>-|-|TRBJ1-5|TRBV9
TGTGCCAGCAGCGTCGGAGATAGCAATCAGCCCCAGCATTTT
CASSVGDSNQPQHF
>-|few|TRBJ1-2|TRBV5-4
TGTGCCAGCAGCTTGCGGGGATATGGCTACACCTTC
CASSLRGYGYTF
>TRBD1|many|TRBJ1-1|TRBV29-1
TGCAGCGTTTACAGGGGCCCCCTAAACACTGAAGCTTTCTTT
CSVYRGPLNTEAFF
>-|once|TRBJ1-1|TRBV2
TGTGCCAGCAGTGACTGGACTGAAGCTTTCTTT
CASSDWTEAFF
>-|-|TRBJ2-1|TRBV11-2
TGTGCCAGCAGCTTAGGAAAGGCCCAATGGGAGAATGAGCAGTTCTTC
CASSLGKAQWENEQFF
>-|-|TRBJ2-3|TRBV20-1
TGCAGTGCTATATTTTCAGATACGCAGTATTTT
CSAIFSDTQYF
>-|-|TRBJ1-2|TRBV5-1
TGCGCCAGCAGCTTGGTGGAGGGAACTGGCAAGACCTTC
CASSLVEGTGKTF
>TRBD2|-|TRBJ2-7|TRBV2
TGTGCCAGCAGTTACTTGGCGGGAGGGCCCTACGAGCAGTACTTC
CASSYLAGGPYEQYF
>-|-|TRBJ2-5|TRBV14
TGTGCCAGCAGCCAAGGGGTAGACTGGGGGAATTGGCAAGAGACCCAGTACTTC
CASSQGVDWGNWQETQYF
>-|-|TRBJ2-5|TRBV19
TGTGCCAGTACCCCAAGGGTGGGTCAGGAGACCCAGTACTTC
CASTPRVGQETQYF
>-|once|TRBJ1-2|TRBV10-2
TGCGCCAGCAGTGAGTCTCACGTGGATGGCTACACCTTC
CASSESHVDGYTF
>TRBD2|-|TRBJ2-2|TRBV13
TGTGCCAGCAGTTATCTTGGACTAGCGGGAGGCCGGACCGGGGAGCTGTTTTTT
CASSYLGLAGGRTGELFF
>TRBD1|-|TRBJ2-7|TRBV5-1
TGCGCCAGCAGCGAACCGGGACAGGGGTCTTACGAGCAGTACTTC
CASSEPGQGSYEQYF
>-|few|TRBJ2-5|TRBV19
TGTGCCAGTAGTATTCCGGGCAACGGGAGGACCCAGTACTTC
CASSIPGNGRTQYF
>TRBD1|-|TRBJ1-4|TRBV5-6
TGTGCCAGCAGCTTGAGGCGAACAGGGGGCACAACTAATGAAAAACTGTTTTTT
CASSLRRTGGTTNEKLFF
>TRBD1|-|TRBJ2-3|TRBV4-1
TGCGCCAGCAGCCCGGGGCAGGGGGTGTTGGGAGATACGCAGTATTTT
CASSPGQGVLGDTQYF
>-|-|TRBJ1-5|TRBV10-2
TGCGCCAGCAGTGCCGTCCGGGACAATCAGCCCCAGCATTTT
CASSAVRDNQPQHF
>-|-|TRBJ1-5|TRBV27
TGTGCCAGCAGTTTCAACAGGGATAGCAATCAGCCCCAGCATTTT
CASSFNRDSNQPQHF
>-|-|TRBJ2-1|TRBV2
TGTGCCAGCAGTGCCCTAGGGCTGGGGATTGAGCAGTTCTTC
CASSALGLGIEQFF
>TRBD1|once|TRBJ2-7|TRBV18
TGTGCCAGCTCCCCCAGGACAGGGGGCGAACACGAGCAGTACTTC
CASSPRTGGEHEQYF
>-|many|TRBJ2-1|TRBV11-2
TGTGCCAGCAGCTTAGAGGGTGCAGGTTCGAGTGAGCAGTTCTTC
CASSLEGAGSSEQFF
>TRBD1|-|TRBJ1-2|TRBV28
TGTGCCAGCAATCAGGGGGCGGAGACAGACTATGGCTACACCTTC
CASNQGAETDYGYTF
>TRBD2|once|TRBJ2-5|TRBV5-1
TGCGCCAGCAGCTTGGCCTCGGCGGGAGTAACACAGACCCAGTACTTC
CASSLASAGVTQTQYF
>-|-|TRBJ1-1|TRBV27
TGTGCCAGCAGTTTCCATGGGTGGCCAGCTTTCTTT
CASSFHGWPAFF
>TRBD2|-|TRBJ2-7|TRBV18
TGTGCCAGCTCACAAGGATCGGGGGGCGAGCAGTACTTC
CASSQGSGGEQYF
>-|-|TRBJ2-7|TRBV9
TGTGCCAGCAGCGCCATCCTTTACGAGTACTTC
CASSAILYEYF
>TRBD2|-|TRBJ2-7|TRBV7-2
TGTGCCAGCAGGAAAACTAGCGATGGCGAGCAGTACTTC
CASRKTSDGEQYF
>-|-|TRBJ2-7|TRBV29-1
TGCAGCGTTGATGGAGGGCCCGGGGGCGACGAGCAGTACTTC
CSVDGGPGGDEQYF
>-|-|TRBJ2-3|TRBV10-3
TGTGCCATCAGTGAAGTAAAAGATACGCAGTATTTT
CAISEVKDTQYF
>TRBD2|-|TRBJ2-1|TRBV27
TGTGCCAGCACTTTAGCGGGAGATTTGGGCAATGAGCAGTTCTTC
CASTLAGDLGNEQFF
>-|few|TRBJ1-3|TRBV9
TGTGCCAGCAGCGTACGGGGCGAAGCTGGAAACACCATATATTTT
CASSVRGEAGNTIYF
>-|-|TRBJ2-1|TRBV7-2
TGTGCCAGCAGCCCCGGTGGGGTTTGGAATGAGCAGTTCTTC
CASSPGGVWNEQFF
>TRBD1|-|TRBJ2-7|TRBV19
TGTGCCAGTAGTAGAGGACAGGGGGTAAACGAGCAGTACTTC
CASSRGQGVNEQYF
>-|-|TRBJ2-6|TRBV4-2
TGTGCCAGCAGCCAGGGCTTTGGAGAGGCTGGGGCCAACGTCCTGACTTTC
CASSQGFGEAGANVLTF
>TRBD2|-|TRBJ2-7|TRBV4-2
TGTGCCAGCAGCCAACCCCCTAGCGGGAGGGTCATTCAGCAGTACTTC
CASSQPPSGRVIQQYF
>-|many|TRBJ2-2|TRBV7-2
TGTGCCAACGCACGGGCAGGGACATTTAGAGGGGAGCTGTTTTTT
CANARAGTFRGELFF
>-|-|TRBJ2-1|TRBV7-4
TGTGCCAGCAGCCGATCCAATGAGCAGTTCTTC
CASSRSNEQFF
>-|-|TRBJ1-1|TRBV7-9
TGTGCCAGCAGCTCCCAGAGCCAAGCTTTCTTT
CASSSQSQAFF
>TRBD2|-|TRBJ2-1|TRBV7-2
TGTGCCAGCAGGGGAGCGGGGACTGAGCAGTTCTTC
CASRGAGTEQFF
>-|-|TRBJ2-7|TRBV4-1
TGCGCCAGCAGCCAAGAAGGCGGGGGCGGGGCCTACGAGCAGTACTTC
CASSQEGGGGAYEQYF
>-|-|TRBJ1-4|TRBV7-9
TGTGCCAGCAGCAAAGAGGTGGTAGGGGAAAAACTGTTTTTT
CASSKEVVGEKLFF
>-|-|TRBJ2-2|TRBV7-2
TGTGCCAGCAGCCAGGACAGATTGAACACCGGGGAGCTGTTTTTT
CASSQDRLNTGELFF
>TRBD1|-|TRBJ1-4|TRBV6-5
TGTGCCACCGCCGGGACAGGGGCCGAAAAACTGTTTTTT
CATAGTGAEKLFF
>-|-|TRBJ1-2|TRBV6-1
TGTGCCAGCAGTTTAGGGCTGGCTGGCTACACCTTC
CASSLGLAGYTF
>-|-|TRBJ2-2|TRBV5-1
TGCGCCAGCAGGGTAGGGATGAACACCGGGGAGCTGTTTTTT
CASRVGMNTGELFF
>-|-|TRBJ1-2|TRBV10-3
TGTGCCATCAGTGATTACTATGGCTACACCTTC
CAISDYYGYTF
>-|-|TRBJ2-7|TRBV6-5
TGTGCCAGCAGTCTCCAGCCCGAGAGCTACGAGCAGTACTTC
CASSLQPESYEQYF
>TRBD2|-|TRBJ2-7|TRBV5-1
TGCGCCAGCAGCATAGGACTAGGCTACGAGCAGTACTTC
CASSIGLGYEQYF
>-|-|TRBJ1-2|TRBV18
TGTGCCAGCTCAGCCACCTTGACCACAGGTCCCTATGGCTACACCTTC
CASSATLTTGPYGYTF
>-|-|TRBJ1-2|TRBV19
TGTGCCACCAACGAGAACTATGGCTACACCTTC
CATNENYGYTF
>TRBD2|-|TRBJ2-5|TRBV11-2
TGTGCCAGCAGCACTCGGACTAGCGGAGACCAAGAGACCCAGTACTTC
CASSTRTSGDQETQYF
>-|few|TRBJ1-5|TRBV4-1
TGCGCCAGCAGCCAAGCAGGGGGCAATCAGCCCCAGCATTTT
CASSQAGGNQPQHF
>TRBD2|once|TRBJ2-4|TRBV2
TGTGCCAGCAGTGGTGGGTTCGGACTAGCGGTAAACATTCAGTACTTC
CASSGGFGLAVNIQYF
>TRBD2|-|TRBJ2-7|TRBV7-8
TGTGCCAGCAGCTCTCCCCTTGGTAGCGGGAGCTCCTACGAGCAGTACTTC
CASSSPLGSGSSYEQYF
>TRBD2|-|TRBJ2-1|TRBV27
TGTGCCACCAGACTAGCGGGAGATGAGCAGTTCTTC
CATRLAGDEQFF
>TRBD1|once|TRBJ1-1|TRBV7-9
TGTGCCAGCAGCGAACAGGGGATAGGGACTGAAGCTTTCTTT
CASSEQGIGTEAFF
>-|-|TRBJ1-5|TRBV4-1
TGCGCCAGCAGCCAAGATATGGGTGCGGGGATTCAGCCCCAGCATTTT
CASSQDMGAGIQPQHF